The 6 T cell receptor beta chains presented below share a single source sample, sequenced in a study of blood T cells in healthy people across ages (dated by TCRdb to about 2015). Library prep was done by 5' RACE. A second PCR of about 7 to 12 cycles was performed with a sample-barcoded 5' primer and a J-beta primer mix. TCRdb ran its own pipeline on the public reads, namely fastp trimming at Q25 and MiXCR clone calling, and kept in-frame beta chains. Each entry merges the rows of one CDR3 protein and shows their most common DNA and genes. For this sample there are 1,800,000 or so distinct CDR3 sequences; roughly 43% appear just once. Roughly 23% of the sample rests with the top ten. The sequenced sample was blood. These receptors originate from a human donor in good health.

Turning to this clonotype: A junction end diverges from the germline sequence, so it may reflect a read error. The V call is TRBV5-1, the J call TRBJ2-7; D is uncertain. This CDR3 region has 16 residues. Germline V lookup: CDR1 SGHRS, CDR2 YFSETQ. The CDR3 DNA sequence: TGCGCCGGCAGCTTCCCTACGGACGGATACTCCTACGAGCAGTACTTC. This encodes CAGSFPTDGYSYEQYF.

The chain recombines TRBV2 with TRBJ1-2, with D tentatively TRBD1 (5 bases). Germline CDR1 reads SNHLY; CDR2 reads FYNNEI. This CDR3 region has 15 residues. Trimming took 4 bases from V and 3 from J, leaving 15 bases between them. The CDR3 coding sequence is TGTGCCAGCAGTGGACGTGGGGCTAGTTACTATGGCTACACCTTC. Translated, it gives CASSGRGASYYGYTF. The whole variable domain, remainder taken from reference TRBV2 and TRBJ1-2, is EPEVTQTPSHQVTQMGQEVILRCVPISNHLYFYWYRQILGQKVEFLVSFYNNEISEKSEIFDDQFSVERPDGSNFTLKIRSTKLEDSAMYFCASSGRGASYYGYTFGSGTRLTVV.

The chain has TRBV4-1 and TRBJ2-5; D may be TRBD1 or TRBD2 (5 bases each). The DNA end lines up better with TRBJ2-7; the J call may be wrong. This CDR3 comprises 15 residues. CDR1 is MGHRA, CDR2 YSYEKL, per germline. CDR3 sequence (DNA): TGCGCCAGCAGCCAAGTGGTCGGGGCCTTCAACGAGCAGTACTTC. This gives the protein CASSQVVGAFNEQYF.

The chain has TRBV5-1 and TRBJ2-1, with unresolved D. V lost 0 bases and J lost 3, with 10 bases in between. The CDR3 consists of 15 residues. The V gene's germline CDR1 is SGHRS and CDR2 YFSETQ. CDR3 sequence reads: CASSLEGSLYNEQFF. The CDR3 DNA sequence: TGCGCCAGCAGCTTGGAAGGAAGCCTCTACAATGAGCAGTTCTTC.

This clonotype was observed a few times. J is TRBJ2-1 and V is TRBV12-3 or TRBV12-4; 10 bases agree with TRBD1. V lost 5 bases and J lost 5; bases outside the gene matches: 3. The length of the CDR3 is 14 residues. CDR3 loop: CASSIGTGDNEQFF. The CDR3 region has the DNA TGTGCCAGCAGTATAGGGACAGGGGACAATGAGCAGTTCTTC.

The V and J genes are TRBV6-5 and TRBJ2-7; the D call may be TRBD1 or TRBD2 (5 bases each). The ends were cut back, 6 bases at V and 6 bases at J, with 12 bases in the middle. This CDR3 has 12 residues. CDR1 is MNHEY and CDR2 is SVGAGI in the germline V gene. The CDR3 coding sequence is TGTGCCAGCAGCGGGGCTTCTAGCGAGCAGTACTTC. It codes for CASSGASSEQYF.